This T cell receptor beta chain emerged from a study of Ad26.COV2.S vaccination and SARS-CoV-2 variants (TCRdb year 2021). In the study overall: Vaccine-arm donors were drawn from COV1001, a multicentre, randomized, double-blind, placebo-controlled phase I-IIa trial of Ad26.COV2.S in healthy adults. Ad26.COV2.S was administered intramuscularly at a dose of 5x10^10 or 1x10^11 viral particles, either as one shot or as two shots given 56 days apart. Sequencing of the TCRbeta repertoire served to evaluate the specificity and breadth of SARS-CoV-2-reactive T cell receptors following Ad26.COV2.S vaccination. A total of approximately 32 samples were included in the TCR-sequenced set, comprising around 19 Ad26.COV2.S vaccine recipients, 5 placebo recipients and 8 SARS-CoV-2 convalescent individuals. Participants in the trial were split at random into five groups of five each, receiving low-dose or high-dose Ad26.COV2.S once or twice, or else placebo on both occasions. Investigators remained blinded to trial group allocation during experiments and outcome assessment. Overall study outcomes, separate from this receptor: Vaccine and placebo recipients had comparable non-spike TCR breadth, which fits with the vaccine containing only spike. It was noted by the authors that total T cell responses may have been underestimated by the TCR breadth and depth analyses. The study was not powered for comparison of responses between vaccine doses or regimens. Spike-specific TCR breadth was higher in Ad26.COV2.S recipients than in placebo recipients (P = 0.0014). Substantial breadth of spike-specific CD8+ and CD4+ T cell responses was reported after vaccination.

The meaning of the sample's treatment or condition label: about 20 received Ad26.COV2.S at low or high dose, single or two shots; roughly five received placebo; per-sample allocation not given. Repertoires of vaccine and placebo recipients were sequenced from samples taken on day 63 after the first injection. Between 29 July and 7 August 2020, Cohort 1b enrolled about two dozen adults aged 18-55 years at one site in Boston, USA. Ad26.COV2.S was a replication-incompetent adenovirus type 26 vector expressing a prefusion-stabilized SARS-CoV-2 spike protein from the original Wuhan strain. The immunoSEQ Assay was used to sequence TCRbeta CDR3 regions. After extraction, genomic DNA underwent amplification by bias-controlled multiplex PCR, followed by high-throughput sequencing. The study's own analysis went as follows. To quantify the absolute abundance of every unique TCRbeta CDR3 region, sequences were collapsed and filtered. T cell fraction was estimated by normalizing TCRbeta template counts to usable DNA, with usable DNA measured through amplification of reference genes found in all nucleated cells. Repertoire TCRs were annotated as SARS-CoV-2-specific by exact matching of V gene, CDR3 amino acid sequence and J gene to a known reactive TCR set. The reference SARS-CoV-2 TCR set was derived from MIRA and filtered for enrichment in COVID-19-positive ImmuneCODE repertoires, a step that removed public or cross-reactive TCRs. Based on the MIRA antigens, annotated TCRs were further analysed at the level of specific ORF or position within ORF. Breadth was defined as the number of annotated unique rearrangements divided by the total number of unique productive rearrangements, and depth was defined as the summed frequency of the annotated unique rearrangements. Group comparisons of TCR breadth used two-sided Wilcoxon rank-sum tests. TCRdb holds this immuneACCESS table with in-frame rearrangements only. Some clones are missing; in checked studies, unresolved V genes explain under half, and the rest has no known cause. V, J and clone size reflect that table, while D and trimming were determined from the DNA. A total of roughly 300,000 clones appear in this sample, approximately 90% of them only once. Approximately 5.9% of the sample is held by the ten biggest clonotypes.

Worth noting for this clone: Which antigen it targets is not known. No qualities accompany the bases; no much larger clone lies one base away.

Trimming costs V 0 bases and J 11 bases, and their ends lie 8 bases apart. CDR1 and CDR2 (MGHRA, YSYEKL) derive from the germline V gene. The CDR3 covers 12 residues, taking in both the cysteine and the phenylalanine. Of all the DNA, just the CDR3 is kept, 36 bases in frame from base 1. This receptor was taken from a person between 18 and 65 years old who received the Ad26.COV2.S COVID-19 vaccine or a placebo. This chain is built from TRBV4-1 and TRBJ2-1; confidence is insufficient to name the D gene. Sequencing used peripheral blood, obtained in a trial of Ad26.COV2.S vaccine versus placebo. The CDR3 region reads CASSQDIHKQFF. The DNA is as follows: TGCGCCAGCAGCCAAGATATCCACAAGCAGTTCTTC.